These 5 T cell receptor beta chains were all obtained from the same sample, sequenced in a study of cytomegalovirus exposure and HLA in healthy donors. The PCR ran on 60 Vbeta and 13 Jbeta primers. TCRdb's copy holds only in-frame clones and misses some; the assay was immunoSEQ multiplex PCR. The data hold approximately 160,000 clones, with 80% to 85% observed a single time. The sample was PBMCs. These receptor sequences come from a boy aged 2 to 10 in good health and CMV-seronegative.

The chain has TRBV28 and TRBJ2-3, with a possible D match to TRBD1 (5 bases). CDR3 length: 15 residues. Trimming took 4 bases from V and 1 from J, leaving 12 bases between them. The germline gives CDR1 MDHEN, CDR2 SYDVKM. The CDR3 DNA reads as TGTGCCAGCAGTTCGTCCCAGGGCGGCACAGATACGCAGTATTTT. It specifies CASSSSQGGTDTQYF.

This rearrangement joins TRBV2 to TRBJ2-5; TRBD2 might be the D (5 bases). The CDR3 runs to 12 residues. Between the trimmed V and J ends, which lost 7 bases and 0 bases, there was a span of 6 bases. Germline V lookup: CDR1 SNHLY, CDR2 FYNNEI. This chain's CDR3 is CASKRDQETQYF. The CDR3 region has the DNA TGTGCCAGCAAGAGGGACCAAGAGACCCAGTACTTC.

This chain uses TRBV15 with TRBJ2-7; 8 nucleotides match TRBD1. The CDR3 contains 16 residues. Germline V gives CDR1 LNHNV, CDR2 YYDKDF (reference sequence). The V segment lost 0 bases and the J segment 2 bases; nucleotides outside the gene matches: 6. CDR3 in DNA: TGTGCCACCAGCAGAGATCGGGACAGGATTACCTACGAGCAGTACTTC. It specifies CATSRDRDRITYEQYF.

This chain connects TRBV5-8 to TRBJ1-1, with D perhaps matching TRBD1 (5 bases). The CDR3 has 16 residues. V lost 0 bases, J lost 4 bases, and 16 bases lay in between. Per germline, CDR1 SGHTS and CDR2 YDEGEE. CDR3 nucleotide sequence: TGTGCCAGCAGCTTGGGTGACAGATCTACGGGCACTGAAGCTTTCTTT. Encoded protein: CASSLGDRSTGTEAFF.

V gene TRBV5-8 combines with J gene TRBJ2-6; 7 nucleotides line up with TRBD1. This CDR3 comprises 18 residues. V lost 4 bases and J lost 2; bases outside the gene matches: 12. Germline CDR1 and CDR2: SGHTS and YDEGEE. The CDR3 region is CASSRTGTAFAGANVLTF. The CDR3 DNA sequence: TGTGCCAGCAGCCGTACCGGGACAGCGTTCGCTGGGGCCAACGTCCTGACTTTC.